This T cell receptor beta chain came from a study of identical twins. General study results and limits: Abundant beta clonotypes from cord blood had fewer insertions, unlike memory repertoires, which showed none. With beta out-of-frame sequences, excess sharing by twins was weaker.

TCRdb itself ran the 5' RACE reads through MiXCR, one entry per CDR3 protein. The data show about 530,000 distinct CDR3 sequences, 20% to 25% seen once. Germline assignment: CDR1 WSHSY and CDR2 SAAADI. There are 11 residues in the CDR3. The V end lost 1 base, the J end lost 6 bases, and 4 bases lay between the germline ends. To note about this clonotype: The target antigen is unknown.

These data also featured in a second study, about yellow fever vaccine responses in identical twins. That source reports: The authors reported partly convergent, partly personalized vaccine responses in identical twins.

Sequenced input: CD4+ T cells sorted from blood. V is TRBV10-2 and J is TRBJ2-7, with unresolved D. The receptor comes from a woman in her late teens or twenties in good health. CDR3 loop: CASSEFLEQYF. Here the CDR3 DNA reads TGCGCCAGCAGTGAGTTTCTCGAGCAGTACTTC.